Listed here are 20 T cell receptor beta chains from one sample, sequenced in a study of OX40 agonist ivuxolimab in advanced cancers. The method behind the library was the immunoSEQ multiplex PCR assay. The immuneACCESS repertoire file appears here via TCRdb, limited to in-frame rearrangements. These files lack a portion of the clones; in checked studies, under half of the deficit traces to unresolved V genes, and the cause of the others is not known. Here the sample has roughly 61,000 clones; about 88% occur a single time. Together, the top ten hold around 0.6% of the sample. This material consisted of CD4+ or CD8+ T cells sorted from blood, taken in a trial of the OX40 agonist ivuxolimab. The origin of the receptors is an adult with an advanced solid tumor such as melanoma, head and neck, liver or kidney cancer.

This chain uses TRBV6-6 with TRBJ1-2; 9 nucleotides line up with TRBD1. This CDR3 contains 14 residues. Germline CDR1 reads MNHNY; CDR2 reads SVGAGI (reference sequence). Unmatched junction bases numbered 5, after V lost 5 bases and J lost 4 bases. The CDR3 reads CASSTLTGGYGYTF. The CDR3 nucleotides are TGTGCCAGCAGTACGTTGACAGGGGGCTATGGCTACACCTTC.

The chain recombines TRBV5-1 with TRBJ1-1; no clear D. The CDR3 runs to 13 residues. Germline V CDR1 and CDR2: SGHRS, YFSETQ. V was cut by 9 bases and J by 5 bases, with 17 bases left in between. CDR3 coding DNA: TGCGCCACCTCCCACGGGCTGGAAACTGAAGCTTTCTTT. It yields the protein CATSHGLETEAFF.

This clone showed up just a few times. The CDR3 is CASRSQGTGELFF. The CDR3 nucleotides read TGTGCCAGCAGGTCACAGGGTACCGGGGAGCTGTTTTTT. The chain uses TRBV7-3 and TRBJ2-2; TRBD1 might be the D (6 bases). Trimming cost V 6 bases and J 5 bases, with 10 bases left between them. The CDR3 has 13 amino acids. The germline CDR1 and CDR2 sequences are SGHTA and FQGTGA.

This clone was counted a single time. This chain links TRBV21-1 with TRBJ2-2; the listed D gene, TRBD1, was not tested against the DNA. TRBV21-1 is described as a pseudogene. This CDR3 region has 15 residues. In nucleotides, the CDR3 is TGTGCCAGCAGCAAAGAACATATGAACACCGGGGAGCTGTTTTTT. Translating it yields CASSKEHMNTGELFF.

This rearrangement joins TRBV4-3 to TRBJ2-3; 11 bases agree with TRBD1. Germline loops: CDR1 LGHNA, CDR2 YSLEER. The V segment lost 0 bases and the J segment 4 bases; nucleotides outside the gene matches: 6. This CDR3 spans 17 amino acids. CDR3 region: CASSQDGQGARADTQYF. The CDR3 nucleotides are TGCGCCAGCAGCCAAGATGGACAGGGGGCGCGGGCAGATACGCAGTATTTT.

This clone has more than one count but fewer than ten. This chain links TRBV2 with TRBJ2-5, with D possibly being TRBD2 (5 bases). The V gene lost 10 bases and the J gene lost 0 bases, with 12 bases spanning the gap. CDR3 size: 13 residues. CDR1 SNHLY and CDR2 FYNNEI come from the germline V gene. Here the CDR3 reads CATLRTYQETQYF. CDR3 DNA: TGTGCCACCCTGCGGACTTACCAAGAGACCCAGTACTTC. Drawing the rest from reference TRBV2 and TRBJ2-5, the complete variable domain is EPEVTQTPSHQVTQMGQEVILRCVPISNHLYFYWYRQILGQKVEFLVSFYNNEISEKSEIFDDQFSVERPDGSNFTLKIRSTKLEDSAMYFCATLRTYQETQYFGPGTRLLVL.

This CDR3 is CAWREKGGDTEAFF. In nucleotides, the CDR3 is TGTGCCTGGAGAGAGAAGGGGGGGGACACTGAAGCTTTCTTT. This chain joins TRBV30 and TRBJ1-1, with D possibly TRBD1 on 6 matching bases. CDR3 size: 14 residues. Germline loops: CDR1 GTSNPN, CDR2 SVGIG (reference sequence). V lost 3 bases, J lost 3 bases, and 14 bases lay in between.

CDR3 in amino acids: CASSLGGAGDEQFF. CDR3 DNA sequence: TGTGCCAGCAGCTTGGGAGGAGCGGGAGATGAGCAGTTCTTC. The V call is TRBV5-8, the J call TRBJ2-1, with 8 nucleotides matching TRBD2. Trimming cost V 0 bases and J 8 bases; bases outside gene matches: 4. This CDR3 is 14 amino acids long. The germline V gene encodes CDR1 SGHTS and CDR2 YDEGEE.

This chain uses TRBV6-6 with TRBJ2-3; D is unclear. V was shortened by 6 bases and J by 1 base, with 14 bases between the two germline ends. The CDR3 totals 15 residues. The V gene's germline CDR1 is MNHNY and CDR2 SVGAGI (reference sequence). CDR3 residues: CASSSWRTGTDTQYF. The CDR3 nucleotides are TGTGCCAGCAGCTCGTGGCGGACCGGCACAGATACGCAGTATTTT.

The V call is TRBV9, the J call TRBJ1-5; 7 bases match TRBD1. V was clipped by 4 bases and J by 4 bases; unmatched bases: 5. The CDR3 contains 14 residues. Looked up from germline, CDR1 is SGDLS and CDR2 is YYNGEE. The DNA of the CDR3 is TGTGCCAGCAGCAAGGGACAGAATAATCAGCCCCAGCATTTT. Its protein product is CASSKGQNNQPQHF.

This chain joins TRBV9 and TRBJ1-2; TRBD1 aligns across 12 bases. The V gene end was trimmed by 3 bases and the J gene end by 6 bases; junction bases not matched to a gene: 3. From germline, CDR1 is SGDLS and CDR2 YYNGEE. The CDR3 has 14 residues. The CDR3 protein is CASSARDRGHGYTF. The CDR3 DNA is TGTGCCAGCAGCGCCCGGGACAGGGGGCATGGCTACACCTTC.

This chain uses TRBV5-1 with TRBJ2-7; 8 bases are shared with TRBD2. Losses at the gene ends were 0 bases for V and 6 bases for J; bases not matched to a gene: 8. Germline V CDR1 and CDR2: SGHRS, YFSETQ. The CDR3 is made up of 15 amino acids. CDR3 in amino acids: CASSLGAGASREQYF. The CDR3 DNA reads TGCGCCAGCAGCTTGGGAGCGGGGGCTTCGCGCGAGCAGTACTTC.

J is TRBJ2-5 and V is TRBV7-6, with no clear D. The CDR3 runs to 14 residues. Germline V gene lookup returns CDR1 SGHVS and CDR2 FNYEAQ. V lost 1 base to trimming and J lost 5 bases, with 11 bases between them. The CDR3 loop reads CASSLVFSAETQYF. In DNA, the CDR3 is TGTGCCAGCAGCTTAGTATTTTCCGCGGAGACCCAGTACTTC.

This chain joins TRBV4-3 and TRBJ2-2, with 10 nucleotides matching TRBD2. This CDR3 is built from 20 residues. Germline V CDR1 and CDR2: LGHNA, YSLEER. V shed 0 bases and J 0 bases; nucleotides not matched to a gene: 10. As DNA, the CDR3 is TGCGCCAGCAGCCAAGATCCAGGGAAAGGACTAGCGGCGAACACCGGGGAGCTGTTTTTT. It yields the protein CASSQDPGKGLAANTGELFF.

This chain uses TRBV5-6 with TRBJ1-6, with a tentative D call TRBD1 (5 bases). Germline CDR1 SGHDT, CDR2 YYEEEE. Trimming pared 4 bases from V and 8 bases from J, leaving 13 bases between. The CDR3 is 14 residues long. The CDR3 region has the DNA TGTGCCAGCAGCGGGGGACTGGGAGATTCACCCCTCCACTTT. It encodes CASSGGLGDSPLHF.

The chain combines TRBV5-4 with TRBJ2-1; D is unresolved. The CDR3 loop spans 14 amino acids. Per germline, CDR1 SGHNT and CDR2 YYREEE (reference sequence). V was trimmed by 4 bases and J by 8 bases, leaving 16 bases between them. CDR3 sequence reads: CASSTVDRWDEQFF. The CDR3, as DNA: TGTGCCAGCAGCACGGTAGACCGCTGGGATGAGCAGTTCTTC.

This clone was detected a few times. This chain connects TRBV10-3 to TRBJ1-1; tentatively, D is TRBD1 (6 bases). Germline assignment: CDR1 ENHRY and CDR2 SYGVKD. This CDR3 is 12 amino acids long. The V gene lost 10 bases and the J gene lost 5 bases, with 14 bases spanning the gap. The CDR3 nucleotides are TGTGCCACCAAGACCCAGGGGACTGAAGCTTTCTTT. Translation gives CATKTQGTEAFF.

V and J are TRBV4-3 and TRBJ2-3; a weak D match, TRBD2 (5 bases). This CDR3 has 15 residues. Trimming cost V 1 base and J 2 bases, with 10 bases left between them. Germline CDR1 reads LGHNA; CDR2 reads YSLEER. The CDR3 DNA reads TGCGCCAGCAGCCAAGGACTAACGAACACAGATACGCAGTATTTT. Encoded protein: CASSQGLTNTDTQYF.

The chain is built from TRBV19 and TRBJ1-5, with 9 bases identical to TRBD1. This CDR3 contains 16 residues. Germline V gives CDR1 LNHDA, CDR2 SQIVND (reference sequence). The junction had 10 bases not matched to a gene; V was cut back by 7 bases and J by 3 bases. The CDR3 coding sequence is TGTGCCAGTACCTGGTGGGGACAGGGAGTCAATCAGCCCCAGCATTTT. Amino acids: CASTWWGQGVNQPQHF.

The chain is built from TRBV14 and TRBJ1-3; D not resolved. CDR1 and CDR2 from the germline V gene are SGHDN and FVKESK. Trimming took off 0 bases at V and 0 bases at J, with 15 bases between the two ends. This CDR3 is 18 amino acids long. CDR3 sequence reads: CASSQDTPGRTSGNTIYF. The CDR3 DNA sequence: TGTGCCAGCAGCCAAGATACGCCCGGACGGACCTCTGGAAACACCATATATTTT.